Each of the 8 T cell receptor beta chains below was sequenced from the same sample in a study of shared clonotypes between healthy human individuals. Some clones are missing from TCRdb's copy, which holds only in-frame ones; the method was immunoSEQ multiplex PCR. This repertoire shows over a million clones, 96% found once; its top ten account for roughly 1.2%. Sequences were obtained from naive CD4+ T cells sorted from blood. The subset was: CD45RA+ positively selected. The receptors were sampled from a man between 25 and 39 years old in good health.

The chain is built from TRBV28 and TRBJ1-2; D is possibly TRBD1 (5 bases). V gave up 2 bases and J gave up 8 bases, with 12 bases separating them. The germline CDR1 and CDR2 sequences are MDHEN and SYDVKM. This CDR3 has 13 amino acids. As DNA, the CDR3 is TGTGCCAGCAGTTTAGGCAGGGAGCGGGGCTACACCTTC. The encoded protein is CASSLGRERGYTF.

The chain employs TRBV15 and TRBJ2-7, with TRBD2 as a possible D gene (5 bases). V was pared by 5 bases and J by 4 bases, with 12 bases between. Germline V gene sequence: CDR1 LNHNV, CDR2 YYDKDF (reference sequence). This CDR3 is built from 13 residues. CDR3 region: CATSLAPGYEQYF. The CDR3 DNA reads TGTGCCACCAGCTTAGCGCCGGGGTACGAGCAGTACTTC.

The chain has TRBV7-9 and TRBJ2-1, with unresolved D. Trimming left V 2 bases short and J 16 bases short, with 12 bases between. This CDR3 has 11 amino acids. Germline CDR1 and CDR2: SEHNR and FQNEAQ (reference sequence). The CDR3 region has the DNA TGTGCCAGCAGCTTAACTGGGATAGGCTTCTTC. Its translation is CASSLTGIGFF.

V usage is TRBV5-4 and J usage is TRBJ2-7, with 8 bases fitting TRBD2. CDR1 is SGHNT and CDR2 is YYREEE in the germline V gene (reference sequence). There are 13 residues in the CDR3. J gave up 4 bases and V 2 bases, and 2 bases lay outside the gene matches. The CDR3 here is CASSFGGRYEQYF. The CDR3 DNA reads TGTGCCAGCAGCTTCGGCGGGAGGTACGAGCAGTACTTC.

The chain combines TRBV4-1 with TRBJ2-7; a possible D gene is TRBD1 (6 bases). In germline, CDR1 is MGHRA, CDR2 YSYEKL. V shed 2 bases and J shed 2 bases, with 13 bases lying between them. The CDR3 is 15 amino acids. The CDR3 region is CASSQLQGVTYEQYF. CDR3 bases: TGCGCCAGCAGCCAACTACAGGGAGTCACCTACGAGCAGTACTTC.

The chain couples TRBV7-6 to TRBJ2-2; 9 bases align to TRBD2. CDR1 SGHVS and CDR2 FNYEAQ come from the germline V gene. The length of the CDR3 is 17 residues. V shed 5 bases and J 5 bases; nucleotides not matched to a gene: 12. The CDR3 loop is CASSRSGSPTGTGELFF. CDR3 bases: TGTGCCAGCAGCCGTAGCGGGAGCCCCACGGGGACCGGGGAGCTGTTTTTT. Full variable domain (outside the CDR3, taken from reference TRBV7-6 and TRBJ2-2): GAGVSQSPRYKVTKRGQDVALRCDPISGHVSLYWYRQALGQGPEFLTYFNYEAQQDKSGLPNDRFSAERPEGSISTLTIQRTEQRDSAMYRCASSRSGSPTGTGELFFGEGSRLTVL.

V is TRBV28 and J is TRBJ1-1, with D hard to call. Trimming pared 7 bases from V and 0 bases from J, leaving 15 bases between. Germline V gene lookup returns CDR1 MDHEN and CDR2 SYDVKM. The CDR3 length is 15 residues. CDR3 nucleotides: TGTGCCAGCACCCGTAGTTCCGCCCTGAACACTGAAGCTTTCTTT. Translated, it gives CASTRSSALNTEAFF.

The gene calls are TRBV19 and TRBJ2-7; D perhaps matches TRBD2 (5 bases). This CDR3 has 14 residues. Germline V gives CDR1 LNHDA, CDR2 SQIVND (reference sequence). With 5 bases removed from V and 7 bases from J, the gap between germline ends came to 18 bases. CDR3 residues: CASSPGPGEKEQYF. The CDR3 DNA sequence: TGTGCCAGTAGTCCCGGACCTGGGGAGAAAGAGCAGTACTTC.